These T cell receptor beta chains were read from a single sample in a study of cytomegalovirus exposure and HLA in healthy donors. Sequencing used immunoSEQ multiplex PCR; TCRdb keeps in-frame clones, though not all of them. The sample includes fewer than 130,000 clones, 70% to 85% of them seen just once. Sequenced sample: PBMCs. The receptors were sampled from a man aged 25 to 40 in good health and CMV-seropositive. The CDR3 runs from the conserved cysteine through the conserved F or W. The D gene is left open where the match is weak. For some rows the clone size is stated as once, few or many, or as a class when expanded; others skip it.

CDR3aa	CDR3nt	abundance	d_gene	v_gene	j_gene
CASSSGQGLKQFF	TGTGCCAGCAGCTCCGGACAGGGGCTCAAGCAGTTCTTC	.	TRBD1	TRBV7-3	TRBJ2-1
CAWRKNRAGEQYF	TGTGCCTGGAGGAAGAACAGGGCGGGGGAGCAGTACTTC	.	.	TRBV30	TRBJ2-5
CSGISGTHSTDTQYF	TGCAGCGGTATTTCCGGGACTCACAGCACAGATACGCAGTATTTT	few	.	TRBV29-1	TRBJ2-3
CASSSSAGGTEAFF	TGTGCCAGCAGTTCGTCCGCGGGAGGTACTGAAGCTTTCTTT	.	.	TRBV6-5	TRBJ1-1
CASRGAEGADSNQPQHF	TGCGCCAGCAGGGGCGCCGAAGGGGCTGATAGCAATCAGCCCCAGCATTTT	.	.	TRBV10-2	TRBJ1-5
CASSLPTGQETQYF	TGCGCCAGCAGCCTACCAACAGGGCAGGAGACCCAGTACTTC	.	.	TRBV5-1	TRBJ2-5
CASSPPQGVGGNTIYF	TGTGCCAGCAGTCCCCCACAGGGAGTAGGCGGAAACACCATATATTTT	.	.	TRBV6-6	TRBJ1-3
CASSARTVSSYEQYF	TGTGCCAGCAGCGCGCGGACAGTCAGCTCCTACGAGCAGTACTTC	.	.	TRBV7-2	TRBJ2-7
CASSQRGYNQPQHF	TGTGCCAGCAGCCAACGGGGGTACAATCAGCCCCAGCATTTT	.	.	TRBV14	TRBJ1-5
CASSPSGTGEFTEAFF	TGTGCCAGCTCACCATCCGGGACAGGGGAATTTACTGAAGCTTTCTTT	.	TRBD1	TRBV18	TRBJ1-1
CASSRASVKDTEAFF	TGCGCCAGCAGCAGAGCGAGTGTTAAAGACACTGAAGCTTTCTTT	few	.	TRBV5-1	TRBJ1-1
CASSLGGQANEKLFF	TGCGCCAGCAGCTTGGGGGGACAGGCTAATGAAAAACTGTTTTTT	.	TRBD1	TRBV5-1	TRBJ1-4
CASSVASLAGDSSYEQYF	TGTGCCAGCAGCGTAGCTAGCCTAGCGGGGGATAGCTCCTACGAGCAGTACTTC	.	TRBD2	TRBV9	TRBJ2-7
CASSQATSGGYEQYF	TGTGCCAGCAGCCAAGCGACTAGCGGGGGCTACGAGCAGTACTTC	.	TRBD2	TRBV4-2	TRBJ2-7
CASSPGQGVTEAFF	TGCGCCAGCAGCCCGGGACAGGGCGTCACTGAAGCTTTCTTT	.	TRBD1	TRBV5-1	TRBJ1-1
CASSVTGQGNEQYF	TGTGCCAGCAGCGTAACCGGACAGGGAAATGAGCAGTACTTC	once	TRBD1	TRBV9	TRBJ2-7
CASSQDSPLRVGTGELFF	TGTGCCAGCAGCCAAGATTCCCCCCTCAGGGTAGGCACCGGGGAGCTGTTTTTT	.	.	TRBV14	TRBJ2-2
CASSEGTFYTDTQYF	TGTGCCAGCAGTGAAGGGACTTTCTACACAGATACGCAGTATTTT	.	.	TRBV6-1	TRBJ2-3
CASSQDAPRGTDTQYF	TGCGCCAGCAGCCAAGACGCCCCTAGGGGAACAGATACGCAGTATTTT	.	.	TRBV4-1	TRBJ2-3
CASSYSSGGTQETQYF	TGTGCCAGCAGTTACTCGTCCGGGGGGACACAAGAGACCCAGTACTTC	.	.	TRBV6-5	TRBJ2-5
CASTTSGGAVTYNEQFF	TGTGCCTCCACGACTAGCGGGGGGGCTGTAACCTACAATGAGCAGTTCTTC	once	TRBD2	TRBV30	TRBJ2-1
CASSLTWRQQETQYF	TGTGCCAGCAGCTTAACGTGGCGGCAGCAAGAGACCCAGTACTTC	.	.	TRBV5-6	TRBJ2-5